These 4 T cell receptor beta chains came from one sample sequenced in a study of blood T cell repertoires in COVID-19. TCRdb's table, derived via immunoSEQ multiplex PCR, lists solely in-frame clones and lacks some. The sample records more than 150,000 clones, approximately 80% being singletons. Input material: PBMCs or T cells enriched from blood (not recorded which). The receptors here all came from a man aged 55 to 70 who had been exposed to COVID-19.

V is TRBV9 and J is TRBJ2-7; TRBD2 is a possible D gene (6 bases). Germline lookup yields CDR1 SGDLS and CDR2 YYNGEE. V dropped 0 bases and J dropped 3 bases, with 13 bases sitting between them. This CDR3 has 15 amino acids. CDR3 coding DNA: TGTGCCAGCAGCGTAGAGGGCGGGGCCGTCTACGAGCAGTACTTC. Translated, it gives CASSVEGGAVYEQYF.

The J gene is TRBJ1-2, the V gene TRBV10-3; a weak D match, TRBD1 (6 bases). V was shortened by 10 bases and J by 3 bases, with 6 bases between the two germline ends. This CDR3 has 10 amino acids. Germline V gene data show CDR1 as ENHRY and CDR2 as SYGVKD. The CDR3 is CATGDYGYTF. In DNA form, the CDR3 reads TGTGCCACAGGGGACTATGGCTACACCTTC.

In this sample, this clone turned up a few times. The chain employs TRBV5-1 and TRBJ1-2; 9 bases match TRBD1. Germline CDR1 reads SGHRS; CDR2 reads YFSETQ. This CDR3 is 14 amino acids long. The V segment lost 2 bases and the J segment 3 bases; nucleotides outside the gene matches: 2. The CDR3 nucleotides read TGCGCCAGCAGCTTACAGGGGGCGGACTATGGCTACACCTTC. Translated: CASSLQGADYGYTF.

This rearrangement joins TRBV7-9 to TRBJ2-2, with TRBD1 as a possible D gene (5 bases). The V and J ends lost 1 base and 3 bases respectively, with 9 bases between them. This CDR3 is built from 15 residues. The germline gives CDR1 SEHNR, CDR2 FQNEAQ (reference sequence). CDR3 sequence (DNA): TGTGCCAGCAGCTTAGTCAGGGCCTACACCGGGGAGCTGTTTTTT. Protein sequence: CASSLVRAYTGELFF.